Listed here are 19 T cell receptor beta chains from one sample, sequenced in a study of breast tumors, draining lymph nodes, adjacent tissues. Samples came from axillary lymph nodes draining the breast cancer. TCRdb redid the calling of the multiplex PCR reads with MiXCR, one entry per CDR3 protein. The sample has around 300,000 distinct CDR3 sequences; under 35% are singletons. Sequencing input: axillary lymph node tissue. The source of these receptors is a female donor with breast cancer. Some clones in this sample may be carry-over from other donors' samples.

About this clonotype: This clone may be a read error of a much larger clone one base away. The CDR3 does not end in the conserved phenylalanine or tryptophan, so this is likely a read error. The chain couples TRBV7-9 to TRBJ2-1, with a weak D call TRBD2 (6 bases). The germline CDR1 and CDR2 sequences are SEHNR and FQNEAQ (reference sequence). There are 14 residues in the CDR3. Trimming removed 5 bases from V and 0 bases from J, with 8 bases in between. CDR3 in DNA: TGTGCCAGCAGCGGGGGGATCTCCTACAATGAGCAGTTCCTC. It specifies CASSGGISYNEQFL.

This clonotype has a count of ten or more. The V gene is TRBV20-1, the J gene TRBJ2-1; no clear D gene. V was pared by 4 bases and J by 5 bases, with 9 bases between. Germline loops: CDR1 DFQATT, CDR2 SNEGSKA (reference sequence). There are 12 residues in the CDR3. The CDR3 DNA reads TGCAGTGCTACCGATCGAGACAATGAGCAGTTCTTC. Protein: CSATDRDNEQFF.

This clonotype was recorded a few times. V is TRBV6-5 and J is TRBJ2-3; D tentatively fits TRBD1 or TRBD2 (6 bases each). The V end lost 5 bases, the J end lost 9 bases, and 21 bases lay between the germline ends. Germline V gives CDR1 MNHEY, CDR2 SVGAGI. This CDR3 comprises 15 residues. CDR3 loop: CASSPVAVVGGTQYF. CDR3 nucleotide sequence: TGTGCCAGCAGTCCGGTAGCGGTCGTCGGGGGCACGCAGTATTTT.

A word on this clonotype: This sequence may be a read error, since a much larger clone differs from it by one base. The chain joins TRBV29-1 to TRBJ2-1, with 7 bases that match TRBD2. J lost 6 bases, V lost 3 bases, and 8 bases had no gene match. Germline CDR1 reads SQVTM; CDR2 reads ANQGSEA. The CDR3 is 14 amino acids. The CDR3 loop is CSVEGGSLSNEQFF. CDR3 nucleotide sequence: TGCAGCGTTGAGGGCGGGAGTCTTAGCAATGAGCAGTTCTTC.

The chain joins TRBV6-1 to TRBJ2-1; 8 bases are shared with TRBD2. The CDR3 loop spans 14 amino acids. Trimming at V came to 5 bases and at J to 8 bases, leaving 8 bases not matched to a gene. Germline V CDR1 and CDR2: MNHNS, SASEGT. The CDR3 loop reads CASSPGTSRHEQFF. The CDR3 region has the DNA TGTGCCAGCAGTCCCGGGACTAGTCGACATGAGCAGTTCTTC.

This clonotype was found many times. This may be a read error, as it is one base from a much larger clone. The chain has TRBV19 and TRBJ2-3; 9 bases align to TRBD2. The CDR3 spans 16 residues. Germline assignment: CDR1 LNHDA and CDR2 SQIVND (reference sequence). CDR3 bases: TGTGCCAGTAGTGTCCGCGTAGCGGGAGCCACAGATACGCGGTATTTT. Encoded protein: CASSVRVAGATDTRYF.

This clonotype was counted ten times or more. The V call is TRBV7-8, the J call TRBJ2-1; 14 nucleotides match TRBD2. The CDR3 is 17 residues long. Germline V CDR1 and CDR2: SGHVS, FQNEAQ. The V and J ends lost 4 bases and 9 bases, in that order; junction bases with no gene match: 11. CDR3 residues: CASSSDTGLAGVFEQFF. CDR3 nucleotides: TGTGCCAGCAGCTCCGACACGGGACTAGCGGGAGTCTTTGAGCAGTTCTTC.

The chain couples TRBV25-1 to TRBJ2-5, with 10 bases aligning to TRBD2. After removal of 7 bases from V and 9 bases from J, the junction contained 8 bases not matched to a gene. Germline assignment: CDR1 MGHDK and CDR2 SYGVNS. The length of the CDR3 is 13 residues. Here the CDR3 reads CASMDSGRSPQYF. Written as DNA, the CDR3 is TGTGCCAGCATGGATAGCGGGAGGTCTCCCCAGTACTTC.

This clonotype has at least ten counts. The rearrangement links TRBV6-5 to TRBJ2-1; D not certain. V lost 0 bases and J 4 bases, leaving 13 bases between the germline ends. The CDR3 extends over 16 amino acids. The germline V gene has CDR1 MNHEY and CDR2 SVGAGI. The DNA for the CDR3 is TGTGCCAGCAGTTACTCGATAACCGTCGGTTACAATGAGCAGTTCTTC. Translation: CASSYSITVGYNEQFF.

The chain has TRBV11-2 and TRBJ2-7, with D maybe TRBD2 (5 bases). The germline V and J ends were trimmed by 2 bases and 2 bases, with 16 bases remaining between them. The CDR3 totals 16 residues. CDR1 and CDR2 from the germline V gene are SGHAT and FQNNGV. CDR3 residues: CASSLLGGPGAYEQYF. CDR3 coding DNA: TGTGCCAGCAGCTTATTAGGAGGACCGGGCGCCTACGAGCAGTACTTC. The full variable domain, its missing parts supplied by reference TRBV11-2 and TRBJ2-7, is EAGVAQSPRYKIIEKRQSVAFWCNPISGHATLYWYQQILGQGPKLLIQFQNNGVVDDSQLPKDRFSAERLKGVDSTLKIQPAKLEDSAVYLCASSLLGGPGAYEQYFGPGTRLTVT.

In this sample, this clonotype turned up many times. The gene calls are TRBV6-2 or TRBV6-3 and TRBJ1-2; perhaps TRBD1 as D (5 bases). Trimming shortened V by 6 bases and J by 4 bases, and 15 bases separated the two germline ends. Germline CDR1 MNHEY, CDR2 SVGEGT. This CDR3 contains 14 residues. DNA for the CDR3: TGTGCCAGCAGAACCTGGGGGGAGTCCTATGGCTACACCTTC. Translated: CASRTWGESYGYTF.

The CDR3 coding sequence is TGTGCCACCAGCAGCGTAGGGACTAGTTACGAGCAGTACTTC. This translates into CATSSVGTSYEQYF. The V call is TRBV15, the J call TRBJ2-5; TRBD2 agrees at 8 bases. TRBJ2-7 explains the end of the DNA better; the J call may be wrong. Germline-derived CDR1 and CDR2 are LNHNV and YYDKDF (reference sequence). This CDR3 has 14 residues.

V and J are TRBV30 and TRBJ2-7; D is perhaps TRBD1 or TRBD2 (5 bases each). V was pared by 0 bases and J by 2 bases, with 17 bases between. Germline V gene data show CDR1 as GTSNPN and CDR2 as SVGIG (reference sequence). The CDR3 runs to 16 residues. The CDR3 DNA follows: TGTGCCTGGAGTGTAGATTTGGGACCAGGTGCCTACGAGCAGTACTTC. Translation gives CAWSVDLGPGAYEQYF.

The rearrangement joins TRBV11-3 to TRBJ1-1; 7 bases match TRBD1. This CDR3 is built from 14 residues. J gave up 1 base and V 5 bases, and 4 bases lay outside the gene matches. Germline lookup yields CDR1 SGHNT and CDR2 YENEEA. CDR3 loop: CASSINRGNTEAFF. DNA for the CDR3: TGTGCCAGCAGCATAAACAGGGGGAACACTGAAGCTTTCTTT.

Many counts were recorded for this clonotype. This sequence joins TRBV24-1 and TRBJ2-1; D is perhaps TRBD1 (6 bases). The CDR3 consists of 13 residues. Trimming left V 0 bases short and J 9 bases short, with 8 bases between. Germline V gene data show CDR1 as KGHDR and CDR2 as SFDVKD. The CDR3 loop reads CATSDLQGREQFF. Here the CDR3 DNA reads TGTGCCACCAGTGATTTGCAGGGGCGTGAGCAGTTCTTC.

V and J are TRBV19 and TRBJ2-7; D is unresolved. This CDR3 comprises 14 residues. Germline assignment: CDR1 LNHDA and CDR2 SQIVND (reference sequence). Trimming removed 3 bases at V and 5 bases at J, with 14 bases between. The CDR3 sequence is CASSIGQSFHEQYF. CDR3 sequence (DNA): TGTGCCAGTAGTATTGGGCAGTCCTTCCACGAGCAGTACTTC. Using reference TRBV19 and TRBJ2-7 for the parts outside the CDR3, the full variable domain is DGGITQSPKYLFRKEGQNVTLSCEQNLNHDAMYWYRQDPGQGLRLIYYSQIVNDFQKGDIAEGYSVSREKKESFPLTVTSAQKNPTAFYLCASSIGQSFHEQYFGPGTRLTVT.

This clonotype was seen ten or more times. The rearrangement links TRBV3-1 to TRBJ2-5; D might be TRBD2 (6 bases). The CDR3 is made up of 16 amino acids. CDR1 LGHDT and CDR2 YNNKEL come from the germline V gene (reference sequence). The V and J ends lost 5 bases and 0 bases respectively, with 16 bases between them. DNA for the CDR3: TGTGCCAGCAGCGGAGGGCCTAGGGAGTACCAAGAGACCCAGTACTTC. It specifies CASSGGPREYQETQYF.

This clonotype occurred many times. The chain carries TRBV11-1 and TRBJ2-1; possibly TRBD1 or TRBD2 for D (6 bases each). Germline V gene lookup returns CDR1 SGHAT and CDR2 FQDESV (reference sequence). CDR3 length: 15 amino acids. The germline V and J ends were trimmed by 5 bases and 8 bases, with 19 bases remaining between them. In DNA, the CDR3 is TGTGCCAGCAGCACAGACGGGGGACACAACGATGAGCAGTTCTTC. The encoded protein is CASSTDGGHNDEQFF.

In this sample, this clonotype turned up many times. This rearrangement joins TRBV9 to TRBJ2-7, with D perhaps matching TRBD2 (6 bases). V was trimmed by 0 bases and J by 0 bases, leaving 7 bases between them. The germline V gene encodes CDR1 SGDLS and CDR2 YYNGEE. This CDR3 spans 14 amino acids. The CDR3 here is CASSVAGASYEQYF. The CDR3 region has the DNA TGTGCCAGCAGCGTAGCGGGAGCCTCCTACGAGCAGTACTTC.